This T cell receptor (beta chain) was observed in a study of early T cells in non-severe SARS-CoV-2 infection. Overall study: Bulk RNA from unsorted whole blood was sequenced; chains were unpaired. Findings and limits, study-wide: There was a bias toward anti-spike CD8 responses in VDJdb matching, which missed private and CD4 specificities.

The protocol attached unique molecular identifiers to individual cDNA molecules. TCRdb analysed the 5' RACE reads with MiXCR anew, one entry per CDR3 protein. The repertoire holds some 50,000 distinct CDR3 sequences, with 9% to 9.5% as singletons. The CDR3 covers 15 residues. The V gene's germline CDR1 is SQVTM and CDR2 ANQGSEA. Between the trimmed V and J ends, which lost 6 bases and 6 bases, there was a span of 21 bases. This clonotype showed up many times. Antigen: not known. The genes are TRBV29-1 and TRBJ2-1; D perhaps matches TRBD2 (5 bases). Sequences were obtained from whole blood. This TCR was recovered from an adult who was a healthcare worker with PCR-confirmed SARS-CoV-2 infection or an uninfected control (not recorded which). CDR3 bases: TGCAGCGTCGGAAGGTCGGACTCCCCCTCCAATGAGCAGTTCTTC. It yields the protein CSVGRSDSPSNEQFF.